This T cell receptor (beta chain) was documented in a study of post-analysis software for immune sequencing data. The study, taken as a whole, reports: The study found TRBV5-6, TRBV5-1 and TRBV20-1 among roughly 5 TRBV segments more frequent in patients than controls. Compared with controls, patients showed significantly lower normalized Chao1 diversity.

Incorporated into the TCR beta cDNA libraries were unique molecular identifiers, which served to reduce PCR and sequencing biases. There were roughly 1 to 11 million T cells, and about half a million cDNA molecules came from them. TCRdb re-analysed the PCR reads in MiXCR, keeping a single row per CDR3 protein. Of approximately 400,000 distinct CDR3 sequences listed, roughly 36% are singletons. This CDR3 contains 13 residues. Per germline, CDR1 SQVTM and CDR2 ANQGSEA. V lost 4 bases to trimming and J lost 5 bases; unmatched junction nucleotides: 7. This clonotype was counted only a few times. Antigen unknown.

This clonotype was obtained from a girl under 18 with multiple sclerosis. The chain uses TRBV29-1 and TRBJ2-5; 7 bases line up with TRBD1. Sample: blood. The CDR3 reads CSVVGGATETQYF. The CDR3 DNA follows: TGCAGCGTTGTAGGGGGCGCGACCGAGACCCAGTACTTC.